The rows below give T cell receptor beta chains drawn from one sample of a study of neurological immune-mediated disorders. Via MiXCR, TCRdb re-called the 5' RACE reads, giving one row per CDR3 protein. The table shows roughly 34,000 distinct CDR3 sequences, with 4.6% occurring only once. Sequencing was performed on PBMCs. These receptors came from a man younger than 30 in good health. CDR3s include the opening cysteine and the closing phenylalanine or tryptophan. Each record gives: V gene, clone size, D gene, J gene, CDR3 protein, CDR3 DNA. A D gene is named only where the DNA matches it firmly. Some rows mark clone size as missing; the rest say once, few, many or name a class of expanded clone.

>TRBV6-5|many|TRBD2|TRBJ2-5
CASRALSGGAETQYF
TGTGCCAGCAGGGCCCTAAGCGGGGGGGCGGAGACCCAGTACTTC
>TRBV6-5|many|TRBD1|TRBJ2-7
CASSKPGTVEQYF
TGTGCCAGCAGCAAACCCGGGACAGTCGAGCAGTACTTC
>TRBV5-1|many|TRBD1|TRBJ2-7
CASSLGAGGIHEQYF
TGCGCCAGCAGCTTGGGGGCAGGGGGCATCCACGAGCAGTACTTC
>TRBV6-5|many|NA|TRBJ2-4
CASSYSNPTENIQYF
TGTGCCAGCAGTTACTCGAACCCTACCGAAAACATTCAGTACTTC
>TRBV7-2|many|TRBD1|TRBJ1-3
CASSWMTGAGNTIYF
TGTGCCAGCAGCTGGATGACAGGGGCCGGAAACACCATATATTTT
>TRBV6-5|many|NA|TRBJ1-6
CASSPRWDGLPLHF
TGTGCCAGCAGTCCCCGATGGGATGGTCTTCCCCTCCACTTT
>TRBV11-2|many|NA|TRBJ2-2
CASRSPRARNTGELFF
TGTGCCAGCAGATCACCCAGGGCGAGGAACACCGGGGAGCTGTTTTTT
>TRBV5-1|NA|TRBD1|TRBJ1-2
CASSLVQGSGGYTF
TGCGCCAGCAGCTTGGTACAGGGGTCCGGTGGCTACACCTTC
>TRBV7-9|many|NA|TRBJ1-2
CASSSDGAREFTF
TGTGCCAGCAGCTCGGACGGGGCCCGGGAGTTCACCTTC
>TRBV4-2|many|NA|TRBJ1-1
CASSPDPSRAAFF
TGTGCCAGCAGTCCCGACCCCAGTAGAGCGGCTTTCTTT
>TRBV5-1|NA|TRBD1|TRBJ2-7
CASSLYGQDYEQYF
TGCGCCAGCAGCTTGTACGGACAGGACTACGAGCAGTACTTC
>TRBV7-2|many|NA|TRBJ1-2
CASSHYDKIYGYTF
TGTGCCAGCAGCCATTACGACAAGATCTATGGCTACACCTTC
>TRBV7-2|many|TRBD1|TRBJ1-5
CASSLRTGTKGPQHF
TGTGCCAGCAGCCTAAGGACAGGGACAAAGGGGCCCCAGCATTTT
>TRBV20-1|many|TRBD1|TRBJ2-3
CSARVGTELTDTQYF
TGCAGTGCTAGAGTCGGGACAGAACTCACAGATACGCAGTATTTT
>TRBV5-1|many|TRBD1|TRBJ1-1
CASSALTGIGTEAFF
TGCGCCAGCAGCGCCCTGACAGGGATCGGCACTGAAGCTTTCTTT
>TRBV7-9|many|TRBD1|TRBJ2-3
CASSSDRAQRTQYF
TGTGCCAGCAGCTCGGACAGGGCGCAGAGAACGCAGTATTTT
>TRBV30|many|NA|TRBJ2-7
CAWSISYEQYF
TGTGCCTGGTCCATCTCCTACGAGCAGTACTTC
>TRBV6-5|many|NA|TRBJ1-1
CASSYWDATEAFF
TGTGCCAGCAGTTACTGGGATGCCACTGAAGCTTTCTTT
>TRBV12-3/TRBV12-4|NA|TRBD1|TRBJ2-3
CASSLIQGNTQYF
TGTGCCAGCAGTTTAATACAGGGGAATACGCAGTATTTT
>TRBV6-2/TRBV6-3|many|NA|TRBJ1-5
CASRDTVRQPQHF
TGTGCCAGCAGGGACACAGTGCGTCAGCCCCAGCATTTT
>TRBV7-8|many|NA|TRBJ2-7
CASSSYYEQYF
TGTGCCAGCAGCTCTTATTACGAGCAGTACTTC
>TRBV29-1|many|NA|TRBJ1-1
CSVGLAHRRAEAFF
TGCAGCGTTGGATTGGCCCATCGGAGGGCTGAAGCTTTCTTT
>TRBV7-9|many|NA|TRBJ1-5
CASSLGGSNSNQPQHF
TGTGCCAGCAGCTTAGGAGGGAGCAATAGCAATCAGCCCCAGCATTTT
>TRBV5-4|NA|NA|TRBJ1-1
CASKKEASLNTEAFF
TGTGCCAGCAAAAAGGAGGCCTCCTTGAACACTGAAGCTTTCTTT
>TRBV12-3/TRBV12-4|many|NA|TRBJ2-1
CASSTRGSSYNEQFF
TGTGCCAGCAGCACGCGGGGAAGCTCCTACAATGAGCAGTTCTTC
>TRBV30|many|NA|TRBJ2-3
CAWSAPEGGLSTDTQYF
TGTGCCTGGAGTGCTCCCGAGGGGGGACTTAGTACAGATACGCAGTATTTT
>TRBV15|many|NA|TRBJ1-2
CATSSGEGYGYTF
TGTGCCACCAGCAGCGGGGAGGGCTATGGCTACACCTTC
>TRBV7-6|many|NA|TRBJ2-3
CASSPGGPGTQYF
TGTGCCAGCAGCCCCGGGGGGCCAGGGACGCAGTATTTT
>TRBV12-3/TRBV12-4|many|NA|TRBJ2-3
CASSQTSPNTDTQYF
TGTGCCAGCAGTCAAACTTCCCCTAACACAGATACGCAGTATTTT
>TRBV20-1|many|NA|TRBJ1-5
CSGSRGNQPQHF
TGCAGTGGGTCTCGCGGCAATCAGCCCCAGCATTTT
>TRBV5-1|many|NA|TRBJ1-1
CASSFSQPVTEAFF
TGCGCCAGCAGCTTTTCCCAGCCGGTGACTGAAGCTTTCTTT
>TRBV14|many|NA|TRBJ1-1
CASSQANPPRMNTEAFF
TGTGCCAGCAGCCAAGCCAACCCGCCACGTATGAACACTGAAGCTTTCTTT
>TRBV5-1|NA|NA|TRBJ2-6
CASSLGANVLTF
TGCGCCAGCAGCCTAGGGGCCAACGTCCTGACTTTC
>TRBV20-1|many|NA|TRBJ1-2
CSALGGAGQGYGYTF
TGCAGTGCCCTGGGCGGGGCAGGGCAGGGGTATGGCTACACCTTC
>TRBV20-1|medium-sized|NA|TRBJ1-1
CSARGDSGDTEAFF
TGCAGTGCCCGCGGGGATTCAGGGGACACTGAAGCTTTCTTT
>TRBV5-1|many|NA|TRBJ2-7
CASSLVAITYEQYF
TGCGCCAGCAGCTTGGTAGCTATAACCTACGAGCAGTACTTC
>TRBV19|many|TRBD1|TRBJ2-1
CASSTQTGLSDNEQFF
TGTGCCAGTAGTACGCAGACAGGGTTATCAGACAATGAGCAGTTCTTC
>TRBV12-3/TRBV12-4|many|NA|TRBJ1-1
CASSHRAQAFF
TGTGCCAGCAGTCACAGGGCCCAGGCTTTCTTT
>TRBV7-2|many|NA|TRBJ1-2
CASSERHFNYGYTF
TGTGCCAGCAGCGAAAGACACTTTAACTATGGCTACACCTTC